Detailed here is one T cell receptor beta chain. The data originate from a study of blood T cell repertoires in COVID-19. The wider study: Two negative PCRs, clearance, or symptom resolution characterized the recovered Cohort 3 donors.

Measured with immunoSEQ multiplex PCR; TCRdb has only the in-frame clones, and not every one. The sample has some 190,000 clones; around 86% are singletons. Germline CDR1 SQVTM, CDR2 ANQGSEA. The CDR3 is 15 amino acids. After removal of 5 bases from V and 5 bases from J, the junction contained 12 bases not matched to a gene. Specimen: PBMCs or T cells enriched from blood (not recorded which). The chain carries TRBV29-1 and TRBJ1-2; 9 nucleotides align to TRBD1. The TCR was taken from a woman in her thirties or forties in a cohort exposed to, infected with or recovered from COVID-19 (not recorded which). In DNA, the CDR3 is TGCAGCGTTCTAGGACAGGGGCCTGCTCTATATGGCTACACCTTC. Protein product: CSVLGQGPALYGYTF. Together with reference TRBV29-1 and TRBJ1-2, the CDR3 gives the full variable domain: SAVISQKPSRDICQRGTSLTIQCQVDSQVTMMFWYRQQPGQSLTLIATANQGSEATYESGFVIDKFPISRPNLTFSTLTVSNMSPEDSSIYLCSVLGQGPALYGYTFGSGTRLTVV.